A single sample is the source of the 27 T cell receptor beta chains below, sequenced in a study of CD8 T cells in Susac syndrome. Reverse transcription used 0.5 to 1 ug RNA and random hexamers. TCRdb re-called the immunoSEQ multiplex PCR reads with MiXCR, one entry per CDR3 protein. The top ten hold about 0.11% of the sample, which has about 300,000 distinct CDR3 sequences, more than 75% seen once. The sequencing sample was made of CD8+ T cells from PBMCs. Source of these receptors: a human donor with multiple sclerosis.

This sequence joins TRBV4-1 and TRBJ1-6; D gene unclear. CDR3 length: 14 residues. The ends were cut back, 1 base at V and 10 bases at J, with 11 bases in the middle. Per germline, CDR1 MGHRA and CDR2 YSYEKL. The CDR3 DNA reads TGCGCCAGCAGCCAAGGGCCACCCAAATCACCCCTCCACTTT. Translated: CASSQGPPKSPLHF.

V is TRBV24-1 and J is TRBJ2-5; 15 bases are shared with TRBD2. V shed 4 bases, J shed 0 bases, and the junction held 2 bases outside the gene matches. In germline, CDR1 is KGHDR, CDR2 SFDVKD. This CDR3 contains 17 residues. Here the CDR3 reads CATSEGTSGRYQETQYF. The CDR3 DNA is TGTGCCACCAGTGAGGGGACTAGCGGGAGGTACCAAGAGACCCAGTACTTC.

The rearrangement links TRBV4-1 to TRBJ1-5; D is uncertain. Trimming removed 1 base at V and 5 bases at J, with 9 bases between. Germline V gives CDR1 MGHRA, CDR2 YSYEKL. This CDR3 is built from 14 residues. CDR3 residues: CASSQGLRDQPQHF. The CDR3 region has the DNA TGCGCCAGCAGCCAAGGCCTTCGGGATCAGCCCCAGCATTTT.

The chain has TRBV19 and TRBJ1-2; possible D gene TRBD1, 6 bases. This CDR3 has 14 residues. Germline V CDR1 and CDR2: LNHDA, SQIVND (reference sequence). Trimming stripped 4 bases from V and 6 bases from J, with 15 bases between. The CDR3 DNA follows: TGTGCCAGTAGTACCCGGACAGTTAAGAATGGCTACACCTTC. Amino acids: CASSTRTVKNGYTF.

J is TRBJ1-4 and V is TRBV25-1; D not resolved. CDR1 and CDR2 (germline): MGHDK, SYGVNS. This CDR3 contains 13 residues. Deletions cut 6 bases from V and 4 bases from J, with 9 bases between. The chain's CDR3 is CASSGRINEKLFF. In DNA form, the CDR3 reads TGTGCCAGCAGCGGACGGATTAATGAAAAACTGTTTTTT.

This clonotype was seen only once. CDR3 bases: TGTGCCAGCAGCGGTGGACAGGGGGCGCCCTACGAGCAGTACTTC. It translates to CASSGGQGAPYEQYF. The V call is TRBV7-9, the J call TRBJ2-7, with 11 positions matching TRBD1. The CDR3 has 15 residues. With V trimmed by 5 bases and J by 2 bases, 5 bases remained unmatched. Germline V gene data show CDR1 as SEHNR and CDR2 as FQNEAQ (reference sequence).

V and J are TRBV6-6 and TRBJ2-2, with TRBD2 matching over 7 bases. The germline V gene encodes CDR1 MNHNY and CDR2 SVGAGI (reference sequence). The CDR3 loop spans 15 amino acids. Trimming removed 11 bases from V and 4 bases from J; junction bases left unmatched: 13. The CDR3 here is CAGGGGRGATGELFF. DNA for the CDR3: TGTGCCGGGGGGGGTGGACGGGGCGCCACCGGGGAGCTGTTTTTT.

V usage is TRBV6-5 and J usage is TRBJ2-1; 7 positions agree with TRBD1. The CDR3 is 14 amino acids. The ends lost 4 bases at V and 7 bases at J; junction bases unmatched: 7. Per the germline V gene, CDR1 is MNHEY and CDR2 is SVGAGI. CDR3 nucleotides: TGTGCCAGCAGTTCCAACAGGGGAAGGAATGAGCAGTTCTTC. It is translated as CASSSNRGRNEQFF.

The chain joins TRBV9 to TRBJ1-1; D is uncertain. The CDR3 extends over 14 amino acids. Per germline, CDR1 SGDLS and CDR2 YYNGEE. V gave up 6 bases and J gave up 0 bases, with 12 bases separating them. The CDR3 coding sequence is TGTGCCAGCAATCCTGGAGGAGTGAACACTGAAGCTTTCTTT. Protein sequence: CASNPGGVNTEAFF. Full variable domain (remainder filled in from reference TRBV9 and TRBJ1-1): DSGVTQTPKHLITATGQRVTLRCSPRSGDLSVYWYQQSLDQGLQFLIQYYNGEERAKGNILERFSAQQFPDLHSELNLSSLELGDSALYFCASNPGGVNTEAFFGQGTRLTVV.

V and J are TRBV2 and TRBJ2-7; D unclear. Per the germline V gene, CDR1 is SNHLY and CDR2 is FYNNEI. V shed 5 bases and J shed 0 bases, with 14 bases lying between them. The CDR3 runs 15 residues. The CDR3 reads CASSPWALSSYEQYF. DNA of the CDR3: TGTGCCAGCAGTCCTTGGGCGCTAAGCTCCTACGAGCAGTACTTC.

The J gene is TRBJ1-1, the V gene TRBV29-1; D remains unclear. Germline CDR1 and CDR2: SQVTM and ANQGSEA. The CDR3 runs to 13 residues. Trimming shortened V by 4 bases and J by 1 base, and 10 bases separated the two germline ends. The CDR3 DNA is TGCAGCGTTGGGTCTGGAGCGAACACTGAAGCTTTCTTT. Its protein product is CSVGSGANTEAFF.

This clonotype has more than one count but fewer than ten. The chain recombines TRBV11-1 with TRBJ1-1; 9 bases align to TRBD1. Germline CDR1 and CDR2: SGHAT and FQDESV (reference sequence). This CDR3 spans 15 amino acids. J lost 3 bases, V lost 7 bases, and 9 bases had no gene match. The CDR3 loop is CASTPRRTGDTEAFF. CDR3 in DNA: TGTGCCAGCACCCCGAGACGGACAGGGGACACTGAAGCTTTCTTT.

This rearrangement joins TRBV9 to TRBJ2-7; TRBD2 aligns across 10 bases. This CDR3 has 18 amino acids. Germline CDR1 and CDR2: SGDLS and YYNGEE. The junction had 13 bases not matched to a gene; V was cut back by 3 bases and J by 1 base. The CDR3 is CASSESPASGSFSYEQYF. The DNA for the CDR3 is TGTGCCAGCAGCGAGTCGCCCGCTAGCGGGAGTTTTTCCTACGAGCAGTACTTC.

The sample holds one count of this clonotype. The rearrangement uses TRBV7-9 and TRBJ2-1, with 7 nucleotides matching TRBD2. Germline-derived CDR1 and CDR2 are SEHNR and FQNEAQ (reference sequence). V was pared by 5 bases and J by 4 bases, with 11 bases of the junction left unmatched. This CDR3 contains 16 residues. The CDR3 region has the DNA TGTGCCAGCAGCCTGGACGGGAGGCCCGGGTACAATGAGCAGTTCTTC. This codes for CASSLDGRPGYNEQFF.

The chain carries TRBV4-1 and TRBJ2-7; D could derive from TRBD1 or TRBD2 (5 bases each). The germline V gene has CDR1 MGHRA and CDR2 YSYEKL. CDR3 size: 15 residues. V was pared by 1 base and J by 1 base, with 11 bases between. This CDR3 reads CASSQVVGESYEQYF. Written as DNA, the CDR3 is TGCGCCAGCAGCCAAGTGGTGGGGGAGTCCTACGAGCAGTACTTC.

V and J are TRBV7-9 and TRBJ2-4; 9 bases are shared with TRBD2. The CDR3 is 15 residues long. Germline V gene sequence: CDR1 SEHNR, CDR2 FQNEAQ (reference sequence). V gave up 4 bases and J gave up 8 bases; unmatched junction bases: 9. The CDR3 protein is CASSSVDSGRDIQYF. The CDR3 DNA reads TGTGCCAGCAGCTCGGTCGATAGCGGGAGAGACATTCAGTACTTC.

The chain recombines TRBV12-5 with TRBJ2-7; D gene uncertain. This CDR3 contains 12 residues. Trimming removed 1 base from V and 7 bases from J, with 8 bases in between. Germline V gives CDR1 LGHNT, CDR2 FRNRAP. CDR3 in DNA: TGTGCTAGTGGTTTGGGTGGGTGGGAGCAGTACTTC. This codes for CASGLGGWEQYF.

This clonotype was detected only a few times. The genes are TRBV3-1 and TRBJ2-7, with D hard to call. The CDR3 is 15 residues long. In germline, CDR1 is LGHDT, CDR2 YNNKEL (reference sequence). The V end lost 2 bases, the J end lost 1 base, and 12 bases lay between the germline ends. CDR3 in DNA: TGTGCCAGCAGCCAAAGGATAGACGGTTCCTACGAGCAGTACTTC. Residues: CASSQRIDGSYEQYF.

The rearrangement joins TRBV28 to TRBJ2-1; TRBD2 agrees at 7 bases. The CDR3 contains 14 residues. Looked up from germline, CDR1 is MDHEN and CDR2 is SYDVKM. V lost 10 bases, J lost 6 bases, and 12 bases stayed unmatched. This CDR3 reads CAIEGPVAGNEQFF. CDR3 DNA: TGTGCCATCGAGGGGCCCGTAGCGGGCAATGAGCAGTTCTTC.

The J gene is TRBJ2-1, the V gene TRBV28; no reliable D call. V was cut by 5 bases and J by 8 bases, with 13 bases left in between. Germline V CDR1 and CDR2: MDHEN, SYDVKM. The CDR3 contains 13 residues. The CDR3 coding sequence is TGTGCCAGCAGTCCCATGACTTGGGATGAGCAGTTCTTC. Its translation is CASSPMTWDEQFF.

This sequence joins TRBV3-1 and TRBJ2-6; TRBD2 matches 10 bases. With V trimmed by 4 bases and J by 0 bases, 6 bases remained unmatched. The CDR3 totals 18 residues. Germline CDR1 is LGHDT and CDR2 is YNNKEL (reference sequence). DNA of the CDR3: TGTGCCAGCAGCCCGAATAGCGGGAGGCCCTCTGGGGCCAACGTCCTGACTTTC. This sequence encodes CASSPNSGRPSGANVLTF.

V usage is TRBV19 and J usage is TRBJ2-5; TRBD1 agrees at 7 bases. The length of the CDR3 is 13 residues. From germline, CDR1 is LNHDA and CDR2 SQIVND (reference sequence). The ends lost 10 bases at V and 1 base at J; junction bases unmatched: 6. The CDR3 reads CATADRVQETQYF. The CDR3 DNA reads as TGTGCCACCGCAGACAGGGTCCAAGAGACCCAGTACTTC.

The V call is TRBV7-9, the J call TRBJ1-1; D is unclear. The CDR3 is 13 residues long. Germline V gene data show CDR1 as SEHNR and CDR2 as FQNEAQ (reference sequence). The V end was cut by 9 bases, the J end by 3 bases, with 14 bases between. CDR3 region: CASRTGSHTEAFF. The CDR3 bases are TGTGCCAGTAGGACCGGGTCCCACACTGAAGCTTTCTTT.

The chain joins TRBV7-2 to TRBJ2-7; tentatively, D is TRBD1 or TRBD2 (5 bases each). Trimming cost V 0 bases and J 3 bases, with 15 bases left between them. Germline V gene data show CDR1 as SGHTA and CDR2 as FQGNSA. CDR3 size: 16 residues. Written as DNA, the CDR3 is TGTGCCAGCAGCTTAGCGGGGGTGCAAAGCGTCTACGAGCAGTACTTC. Its translation is CASSLAGVQSVYEQYF.

The chain employs TRBV9 and TRBJ2-7; D is undetermined. The germline V gene has CDR1 SGDLS and CDR2 YYNGEE. The CDR3 spans 14 residues. V was trimmed by 7 bases and J by 3 bases, leaving 17 bases between them. The CDR3 DNA sequence: TGTGCCAGCGGTCCTCGACCGGACCGCTACGAGCAGTACTTC. Protein product: CASGPRPDRYEQYF.

V is TRBV29-1 and J is TRBJ2-2; D perhaps matches TRBD2 (6 bases). Germline V gives CDR1 SQVTM, CDR2 ANQGSEA. V was cut by 4 bases and J by 6 bases, with 9 bases left in between. The CDR3 spans 12 residues. This CDR3 is CSVVAGPGELFF. DNA for the CDR3: TGCAGCGTTGTGGCGGGGCCCGGGGAGCTGTTTTTT.

The chain uses TRBV2 and TRBJ2-1; a weak D match, TRBD2 (6 bases). CDR1 is SNHLY, CDR2 FYNNEI, per germline. The CDR3 covers 18 residues. Between the trimmed V and J ends, which lost 8 bases and 1 base, there was a span of 24 bases. CDR3: CASRLGRGGTISYNEQFF. DNA for the CDR3: TGTGCCAGCCGGTTAGGGCGGGGTGGGACCATTTCCTACAATGAGCAGTTCTTC.